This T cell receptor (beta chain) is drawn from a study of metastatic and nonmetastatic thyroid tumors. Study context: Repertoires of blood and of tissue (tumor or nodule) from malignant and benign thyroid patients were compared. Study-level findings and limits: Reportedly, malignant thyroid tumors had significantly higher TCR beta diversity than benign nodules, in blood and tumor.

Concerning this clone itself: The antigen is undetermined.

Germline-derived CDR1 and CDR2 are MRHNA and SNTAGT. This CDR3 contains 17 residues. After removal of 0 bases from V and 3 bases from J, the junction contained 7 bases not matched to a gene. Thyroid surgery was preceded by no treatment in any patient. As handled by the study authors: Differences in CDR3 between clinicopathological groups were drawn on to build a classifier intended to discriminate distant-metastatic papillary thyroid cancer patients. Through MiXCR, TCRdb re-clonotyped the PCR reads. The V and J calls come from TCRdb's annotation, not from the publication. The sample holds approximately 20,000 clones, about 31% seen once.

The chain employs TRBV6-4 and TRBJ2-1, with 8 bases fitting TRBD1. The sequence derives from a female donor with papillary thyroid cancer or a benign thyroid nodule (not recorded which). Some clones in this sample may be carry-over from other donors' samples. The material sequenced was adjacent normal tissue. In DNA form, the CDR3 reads TGTGCCAGCAGTGACTCCGCTACAGGGGGAAACTACAATGAGCAGTTCTTC. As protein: CASSDSATGGNYNEQFF.